Below are 19 T cell receptor beta chains sequenced from a single sample in a study of identical twins. One entry per CDR3 protein results from TCRdb running MiXCR on the 5' RACE reads. The table has 1.5 million to 2 million distinct CDR3 sequences, around 29% seen once. Sequenced: cord blood. The receptors here all came from a newborn girl in good health.

The chain joins TRBV5-1 to TRBJ2-1; 7 nucleotides line up with TRBD2. The J segment lost 7 bases and the V segment lost 3 bases, leaving 16 bases of the junction unmatched. The CDR3 length is 17 residues. In germline, CDR1 is SGHRS, CDR2 YFSETQ. The chain's CDR3 is CASSSAFTGGGSNEQFF. CDR3 nucleotide sequence: TGCGCCAGCAGCTCCGCCTTTACTGGGGGGGGATCGAATGAGCAGTTCTTC.

V gene TRBV12-3 or TRBV12-4 combines with J gene TRBJ2-1, with 12 bases matching TRBD2. V gave up 6 bases and J gave up 7 bases; unmatched junction bases: 10. The CDR3 has 16 residues. CDR3 nucleotides: TGTGCCAGCAGCAGTACCGGGACTAGCGGGTTGAATGAGCAGTTCTTC. Translating gives CASSSTGTSGLNEQFF.

V usage is TRBV5-1 and J usage is TRBJ1-2, with D maybe TRBD1 (5 bases). The germline V gene encodes CDR1 SGHRS and CDR2 YFSETQ. The V end was cut by 3 bases, the J end by 1 base, with 22 bases between. The CDR3 runs 18 residues. CDR3 nucleotide sequence: TGCGCCAGCAGCTCCCTTATCGTCTCACAGGCTAATAACTATGGCTACACCTTC. Its protein is CASSSLIVSQANNYGYTF.

The V call is TRBV6-5, the J call TRBJ2-1; tentative D call: TRBD2 (6 bases). This CDR3 contains 13 residues. V lost 3 bases, J lost 6 bases, and 9 bases lay in between. Germline CDR1 is MNHEY and CDR2 is SVGAGI. CDR3 in DNA: TGTGCCAGCAGTTATTTCGGGAGCAATGAGCAGTTCTTC. Its protein is CASSYFGSNEQFF.

The chain employs TRBV5-5 and TRBJ2-5; the match to TRBD2 covers 9 bases. The CDR3 contains 17 residues. CDR1 is SGHKS, CDR2 YYEKEE, per germline (reference sequence). With 1 base clipped from V and 4 bases from J, the junction kept 11 bases outside the gene matches. Here the CDR3 reads CASSLFSLPGLAETQYF. CDR3 bases: TGTGCCAGCAGCTTGTTCTCCCTTCCGGGACTAGCAGAGACCCAGTACTTC.

The table lists this clonotype with a few counts. V usage is TRBV7-9 and J usage is TRBJ1-1, with 7 bases lining up with TRBD1. The CDR3 runs to 14 residues. Germline trimming cut 8 bases from V and 6 bases from J; bases unmatched to any gene: 12. Germline V gene lookup returns CDR1 SEHNR and CDR2 FQNEAQ (reference sequence). The CDR3 region is CASLAPGGRAEAFF. CDR3 nucleotide sequence: TGTGCCAGCCTCGCTCCAGGGGGTCGGGCTGAAGCTTTCTTT. Supplemented by reference TRBV7-9 and TRBJ1-1, the full variable domain reads DTGVSQNPRHKITKRGQNVTFRCDPISEHNRLYWYRQTLGQGPEFLTYFQNEAQLEKSRLLSDRFSAERPKGSFSTLEIQRTEQGDSAMYLCASLAPGGRAEAFFGQGTRLTVV.

The chain carries TRBV4-1 and TRBJ1-1; D possibly corresponds to TRBD1 (6 bases). Trimming stripped 2 bases from V and 0 bases from J, with 16 bases between. CDR1 and CDR2 from the germline V gene are MGHRA and YSYEKL. The CDR3 covers 17 residues. CDR3 loop: CASSQTGQVIMNTEAFF. The CDR3 DNA follows: TGCGCCAGCAGCCAAACGGGACAAGTAATCATGAACACTGAAGCTTTCTTT.

V and J are TRBV2 and TRBJ2-1, with 7 bases fitting TRBD2. Germline V gene sequence: CDR1 SNHLY, CDR2 FYNNEI. The CDR3 loop spans 16 amino acids. Germline trimming cut 3 bases from V and 10 bases from J; bases unmatched to any gene: 15. The CDR3 is CASSDSRSGNLREQFF. The CDR3, as DNA: TGTGCCAGCAGTGACTCCCGAAGCGGGAATCTCCGAGAGCAGTTCTTC. The variable domain in full, completed from reference TRBV2 and TRBJ2-1, reads EPEVTQTPSHQVTQMGQEVILRCVPISNHLYFYWYRQILGQKVEFLVSFYNNEISEKSEIFDDQFSVERPDGSNFTLKIRSTKLEDSAMYFCASSDSRSGNLREQFFGPGTRLTVL.

This clonotype was counted between two and nine times. This rearrangement joins TRBV4-1 to TRBJ2-7; 8 bases are a match to TRBD2. The CDR3 contains 16 residues. Germline V gene lookup returns CDR1 MGHRA and CDR2 YSYEKL. The V gene end was trimmed by 4 bases and the J gene end by 2 bases; junction bases not matched to a gene: 10. The CDR3 region is CASSPPLAGTTYEQYF. The CDR3 bases are TGCGCCAGCAGCCCCCCGTTAGCGGGAACGACCTACGAGCAGTACTTC.

This clonotype was seen more than once but under ten times. The rearrangement uses TRBV6-1 and TRBJ1-6; D not certain. Per germline, CDR1 MNHNS and CDR2 SASEGT. The CDR3 is made up of 14 amino acids. V was cut by 5 bases and J by 7 bases, with 12 bases left in between. The CDR3 loop reads CASSLRLGNSPLHF. The CDR3 DNA is TGTGCCAGCAGTCTCCGGTTAGGGAATTCACCCCTCCACTTT.

The chain uses TRBV3-1 and TRBJ2-3; D is ambiguous. The CDR3 has 17 residues. The V gene lost 5 bases and the J gene lost 2 bases, with 20 bases spanning the gap. In germline, CDR1 is LGHDT, CDR2 YNNKEL (reference sequence). CDR3 sequence reads: CASSYTLAESYTDTQYF. CDR3 coding DNA: TGTGCCAGCAGCTATACCTTGGCGGAGTCATACACAGATACGCAGTATTTT.

A few counts support this clonotype. The CDR3 sequence: CASSPHSGGDTQYF. CDR3 bases: TGTGCCAGCAGCCCACATTCGGGCGGCGATACGCAGTATTTT. The chain uses TRBV3-1 and TRBJ2-3; no clear D. Germline V CDR1 and CDR2: LGHDT, YNNKEL (reference sequence). The CDR3 loop spans 14 amino acids. Trimming shortened V by 4 bases and J by 6 bases, and 14 bases separated the two germline ends.

Here the CDR3 reads CSARTGTGKSEQYF. CDR3 DNA sequence: TGCAGTGCTAGAACCGGGACAGGGAAATCCGAGCAGTACTTC. The chain employs TRBV20-1 and TRBJ2-4, with 9 positions matching TRBD1. The J call could be wrong; TRBJ2-7 is a better fit for the DNA end. CDR3 length: 14 amino acids. Germline V gene data show CDR1 as DFQATT and CDR2 as SNEGSKA (reference sequence).

Only a few counts were recorded for this clonotype. The chain couples TRBV7-9 to TRBJ1-4; D may be TRBD1 (5 bases). With 3 bases removed from V and 8 bases from J, the gap between germline ends came to 13 bases. Per germline, CDR1 SEHNR and CDR2 FQNEAQ (reference sequence). This CDR3 is built from 14 residues. CDR3 in amino acids: CASSLGELGEKLFF. Written as DNA, the CDR3 is TGTGCCAGCAGCTTGGGGGAGTTGGGCGAAAAACTGTTTTTT.

This clonotype occurred many times. This sequence joins TRBV5-6 and TRBJ2-7; 8 bases fit TRBD2. This CDR3 has 15 amino acids. CDR1 and CDR2 (germline): SGHDT, YYEEEE. V lost 0 bases to trimming and J lost 7 bases; unmatched junction nucleotides: 9. Here the CDR3 reads CASSLGLASYNEQYF. The CDR3 bases are TGTGCCAGCAGCTTGGGACTAGCGAGCTACAATGAGCAGTACTTC.

The table lists this clonotype with many counts. This rearrangement joins TRBV28 to TRBJ2-7; weak D call: TRBD1 (5 bases). This CDR3 is 13 amino acids long. Germline V gene data show CDR1 as MDHEN and CDR2 as SYDVKM. V lost 1 base to trimming and J lost 3 bases, with 7 bases between them. CDR3 in DNA: TGTGCCAGCAGTTTATTTACAGGCTACGAGCAGTACTTC. Translated: CASSLFTGYEQYF.

This clonotype was detected only a few times. The genes are TRBV7-2 and TRBJ1-2; 7 positions agree with TRBD1. V trimming: 4 bases; J trimming: 2 bases; junction bases outside the gene matches: 7. Germline-derived CDR1 and CDR2 are SGHTA and FQGNSA. The CDR3 runs to 15 residues. In DNA, the CDR3 is TGTGCCAGCAGCTACGACAGGGACGCGAACTATGGCTACACCTTC. It yields the protein CASSYDRDANYGYTF.

The chain joins TRBV28 to TRBJ2-7; 12 bases are shared with TRBD2. The V gene's germline CDR1 is MDHEN and CDR2 SYDVKM. The CDR3 has 16 residues. J was trimmed by 12 bases and V by 1 base; bases with no gene match: 13. The DNA for the CDR3 is TGTGCCAGCAGTTTATTAGGAGGGCTAGCGGGAGGGTGGGTGTACTTC. As protein: CASSLLGGLAGGWVYF. Complete variable domain (other parts from reference TRBV28 and TRBJ2-7): DVKVTQSSRYLVKRTGEKVFLECVQDMDHENMFWYRQDPGLGLRLIYFSYDVKMKEKGDIPEGYSVSREKKERFSLILESASTNQTSMYLCASSLLGGLAGGWVYFGPGTRLTVT.

This clonotype occurred a few times. The V and J genes are TRBV20-1 and TRBJ2-1, with TRBD1 identical over 7 bases. The CDR3 has 13 residues. CDR1 DFQATT and CDR2 SNEGSKA come from the germline V gene (reference sequence). V shed 6 bases, J shed 4 bases, and the junction held 6 bases outside the gene matches. Written as DNA, the CDR3 is TGCAGTGCCAGCGGACAGGCATACAATGAGCAGTTCTTC. This sequence encodes CSASGQAYNEQFF.